A selection of T cell receptor beta chains follows, all from one sample in a study of blood T cells in healthy people across ages. TCRdb called the 5' RACE reads again in MiXCR, with one record for every CDR3 protein. The table records roughly 1.5 million distinct CDR3 sequences, approximately 43% of them present only once. The specimen sequenced was blood. These receptors were collected from a woman between 18 and 29 years old in good health. CDR3s include the opening cysteine and the closing phenylalanine or tryptophan. A D gene is named only where the DNA matches it firmly. Expanded clones are given a class, and other clones once, few, many or no size at all.

clone size: NA; J gene: TRBJ2-5; D gene: NA; V gene: TRBV28; CDR3 DNA: TGTGCCAGCAAACAGAACCAAGAGACCCAGTACTTC; CDR3 protein: CASKQNQETQYF
clone size: once; J gene: TRBJ2-5; D gene: NA; V gene: TRBV30; CDR3 DNA: TGTGCCTGGAGTATTGGGCAGAACCACCTGTACCAAGAGACCCAGTACTTC; CDR3 protein: CAWSIGQNHLYQETQYF
clone size: few; J gene: TRBJ1-1; D gene: NA; V gene: TRBV7-9; CDR3 DNA: TGTGCCAGCAGCTTAGTTTACGGGGGAACTGAAGCTTTCTTT; CDR3 protein: CASSLVYGGTEAFF
clone size: NA; J gene: TRBJ2-7; D gene: NA; V gene: TRBV9; CDR3 DNA: TGTGCCAGCAGCGTAGCTCCAGGGTTCTACAATGAGCAGTACTTC; CDR3 protein: CASSVAPGFYNEQYF
clone size: NA; J gene: TRBJ1-2; D gene: NA; V gene: TRBV12-3/TRBV12-4; CDR3 DNA: TGTGCCATCTCCCCTCAGGGGCGTGATGGCTACACCTTC; CDR3 protein: CAISPQGRDGYTF
clone size: NA; J gene: TRBJ2-1; D gene: NA; V gene: TRBV7-9; CDR3 DNA: TGTGCCAGCAGCTTAGGGTCCTGGGGGAGTTCCCACAATGAGCAGTTCTTC; CDR3 protein: CASSLGSWGSSHNEQFF
clone size: NA; J gene: TRBJ2-2; D gene: TRBD1; V gene: TRBV29-1; CDR3 DNA: TGCAGCGTTGCTCCAGGGGGGAACACCGGGGAGCTGTTTTTT; CDR3 protein: CSVAPGGNTGELFF
clone size: NA; J gene: TRBJ2-4; D gene: NA; V gene: TRBV4-3; CDR3 DNA: TGCGCCAGCAGCCTAGGGGGTAGACCTGGAGACATTCAGTACTTC; CDR3 protein: CASSLGGRPGDIQYF
clone size: many; J gene: TRBJ2-7; D gene: NA; V gene: TRBV12-3/TRBV12-4; CDR3 DNA: TGTGCCAGCAGTTTAGCGAACAAGGCGGCCTACGAGCAGTACTTC; CDR3 protein: CASSLANKAAYEQYF
clone size: NA; J gene: TRBJ1-6; D gene: TRBD1; V gene: TRBV7-2; CDR3 DNA: TGTGCCAGCAGCTTAGCGGGGGGGTTGGACAGGGGTCCACCCCTCCACTTT; CDR3 protein: CASSLAGGLDRGPPLHF
clone size: few; J gene: TRBJ2-2; D gene: NA; V gene: TRBV12-3/TRBV12-4; CDR3 DNA: TGTGCCTCACTGGGGGTCTCCCCCGGGGAGCTGTTTTTT; CDR3 protein: CASLGVSPGELFF
clone size: NA; J gene: TRBJ1-5; D gene: TRBD1; V gene: TRBV18; CDR3 DNA: TGTGCCAGCTCACCCTTTAGACAGGGGGTCGGCAATCAGCCCCAGCATTTT; CDR3 protein: CASSPFRQGVGNQPQHF
clone size: NA; J gene: TRBJ2-2; D gene: TRBD2; V gene: TRBV20-1; CDR3 DNA: TGTAGTGCTAAAGGGACTAGCGGGAGTTCCGGGGAGCTGTTTTTT; CDR3 protein: CSAKGTSGSSGELFF
clone size: few; J gene: TRBJ1-1; D gene: TRBD1; V gene: TRBV20-1; CDR3 DNA: TGCAGTGCTAGAGAATGGGACAGGAGCACTGAAGCTTTCTTT; CDR3 protein: CSAREWDRSTEAFF
clone size: many; J gene: TRBJ1-2; D gene: NA; V gene: TRBV29-1; CDR3 DNA: TGCAGCGTTGATGGGGGGGAACTGGGCTACACCTTC; CDR3 protein: CSVDGGELGYTF
clone size: few; J gene: TRBJ2-4; D gene: NA; V gene: TRBV11-2; CDR3 DNA: TGTGCCAGCAGCTTAGGGGGTCTCTCCCTAGCCAAAAACATTCAGTACTTC; CDR3 protein: CASSLGGLSLAKNIQYF
clone size: many; J gene: TRBJ2-3; D gene: NA; V gene: TRBV9; CDR3 DNA: TGTGCCAGCAGCGGAACCCTCAGGCATACGCAGTATTTT; CDR3 protein: CASSGTLRHTQYF
clone size: NA; J gene: TRBJ2-7; D gene: TRBD1; V gene: TRBV28; CDR3 DNA: TGTGCCAGCAGTAGATCCGGGACAGGTTCATACTACGAGCAGTACTTC; CDR3 protein: CASSRSGTGSYYEQYF
clone size: few; J gene: TRBJ2-3; D gene: NA; V gene: TRBV20-1; CDR3 DNA: TGCAGTGCTAGCCTCGTTTCCGGGTCCCGGGCAGATACGCAGTATTTT; CDR3 protein: CSASLVSGSRADTQYF
clone size: few; J gene: TRBJ1-4; D gene: TRBD1; V gene: TRBV20-1; CDR3 DNA: TGCAGTGCTAGGGGACAGGGTATCGAAAAACTGTTTTTT; CDR3 protein: CSARGQGIEKLFF
clone size: NA; J gene: TRBJ2-1; D gene: NA; V gene: TRBV7-2; CDR3 DNA: TGTGCCAGCAGCTTGAGGGGAGCAGGGTTCGACAATGAGCAGTTCTTC; CDR3 protein: CASSLRGAGFDNEQFF
clone size: few; J gene: TRBJ2-7; D gene: TRBD2; V gene: TRBV6-2/TRBV6-3; CDR3 DNA: TGTGCCAGCAGGAACAGCGGGGGGCGAACCTACGAGCAGTACTTC; CDR3 protein: CASRNSGGRTYEQYF
clone size: NA; J gene: TRBJ1-6; D gene: TRBD1; V gene: TRBV28; CDR3 DNA: TGTGCCAGCAGTTTAGAAGGGACAGCCTATAATTCACCCCTCCACTTT; CDR3 protein: CASSLEGTAYNSPLHF
clone size: many; J gene: TRBJ2-3; D gene: NA; V gene: TRBV7-2; CDR3 DNA: TGTGCCAGCAGCTTAGCTGTAGATACGCAGTATTTT; CDR3 protein: CASSLAVDTQYF
clone size: NA; J gene: TRBJ1-2; D gene: NA; V gene: TRBV3-1; CDR3 DNA: TGTGCCAGCAGCCAAGGTCCAGGGGCGTTTAACTATGGCTACACCTTC; CDR3 protein: CASSQGPGAFNYGYTF
clone size: NA; J gene: TRBJ2-1; D gene: NA; V gene: TRBV27; CDR3 DNA: TGTGCCAGCAGTTTCCGAGTGGGAATAGTGAATGAGCAGTTCTTC; CDR3 protein: CASSFRVGIVNEQFF
clone size: many; J gene: TRBJ1-2; D gene: TRBD1; V gene: TRBV20-1; CDR3 DNA: TGCAGTGCTAGAGGTTGGAGATGGGACAGCCACTATGGCTACACCTTC; CDR3 protein: CSARGWRWDSHYGYTF
clone size: NA; J gene: TRBJ1-2; D gene: TRBD1; V gene: TRBV29-1; CDR3 DNA: TGCAGCGCGGGGGCAGGGGGCCTCGACTATGGCTACACCTTC; CDR3 protein: CSAGAGGLDYGYTF
clone size: NA; J gene: TRBJ2-7; D gene: TRBD2; V gene: TRBV6-5; CDR3 DNA: TGTGCCAGCAGGACTAGCGGGGGGGCAGATGAGCAGTACTTC; CDR3 protein: CASRTSGGADEQYF
clone size: NA; J gene: TRBJ1-1; D gene: NA; V gene: TRBV25-1; CDR3 DNA: TGTGCCACGAATACAGGGAGAAACACTGAAGCTTTCTTT; CDR3 protein: CATNTGRNTEAFF
clone size: few; J gene: TRBJ2-1; D gene: NA; V gene: TRBV29-1; CDR3 DNA: TGCAGCGTCCCCAAGCCGGGATCTGGCAATGAGCAGTTCTTC; CDR3 protein: CSVPKPGSGNEQFF
clone size: NA; J gene: TRBJ1-3; D gene: NA; V gene: TRBV7-9; CDR3 DNA: TGTGCCAGCAGCTTAGTTGAGGATAACACCATATATTTT; CDR3 protein: CASSLVEDNTIYF
clone size: few; J gene: TRBJ2-1; D gene: TRBD2; V gene: TRBV29-1; CDR3 DNA: TGCAGCGTCGTGGGCGCTAGCGGGAGCTACAATGAGCAGTTCTTC; CDR3 protein: CSVVGASGSYNEQFF
clone size: few; J gene: TRBJ1-2; D gene: NA; V gene: TRBV14; CDR3 DNA: TGTGCCAGCAGCCAAGTATCCGGGCAGGGGAACTATGGCTACACCTTC; CDR3 protein: CASSQVSGQGNYGYTF
clone size: few; J gene: TRBJ2-7; D gene: NA; V gene: TRBV27; CDR3 DNA: TGTGCCAGCAGCCGCCCCGGCAGGGTAGGTTCCTACGAGCAGTACTTC; CDR3 protein: CASSRPGRVGSYEQYF
clone size: NA; J gene: TRBJ2-1; D gene: NA; V gene: TRBV11-3; CDR3 DNA: TGTGCCAGCAGCTTAGAAGCCAGGGCTACTGAGCAGTTCTTC; CDR3 protein: CASSLEARATEQFF
clone size: NA; J gene: TRBJ1-1; D gene: TRBD1; V gene: TRBV7-9; CDR3 DNA: TGTGCCAGCAGCTTGGGACAGGGCATAGCTTTCTTT; CDR3 protein: CASSLGQGIAFF
clone size: NA; J gene: TRBJ2-1; D gene: NA; V gene: TRBV4-1; CDR3 DNA: TGCGCCAGCAGCCAAGGGGGAGGGGGTAAGGATGAGCAGTTCTTC; CDR3 protein: CASSQGGGGKDEQFF
clone size: NA; J gene: TRBJ2-1; D gene: TRBD2; V gene: TRBV27; CDR3 DNA: TGTGCCAGCAGTGCCATCAGCGGGAGCTCCTACAATGGGCAGTTCTTC; CDR3 protein: CASSAISGSSYNGQFF
clone size: NA; J gene: TRBJ2-7; D gene: TRBD2; V gene: TRBV6-5; CDR3 DNA: TGTGCCAGCAGTTACTCTAGCGGGGAGTCGGGGAATGAGCAGTACTTC; CDR3 protein: CASSYSSGESGNEQYF
clone size: NA; J gene: TRBJ2-1; D gene: NA; V gene: TRBV14; CDR3 DNA: TGTGCCAGCAGCCAAGCCCTCGTGCAGGGCCATGAGCAGTTCTTC; CDR3 protein: CASSQALVQGHEQFF
clone size: NA; J gene: TRBJ2-5; D gene: TRBD1; V gene: TRBV6-6; CDR3 DNA: TGTGCCAGCAGCTACGATCGGGACAGCCTCCAAGAGACCCAGTACTTC; CDR3 protein: CASSYDRDSLQETQYF
clone size: once; J gene: TRBJ2-1; D gene: NA; V gene: TRBV25-1; CDR3 DNA: NA; CDR3 protein: CASSTSEVPGTYNEQFF
clone size: few; J gene: TRBJ1-4; D gene: NA; V gene: TRBV7-9; CDR3 DNA: TGTGCCAGCAGCCCTTTTAAGGGGCGGTCGGACGAAAAACTGTTTTTT; CDR3 protein: CASSPFKGRSDEKLFF
clone size: many; J gene: TRBJ2-1; D gene: TRBD2; V gene: TRBV20-1; CDR3 DNA: TGCAGTGCTGTCTCTAGCGGGAGGGCCGGGGATGAGCAGTTCTTC; CDR3 protein: CSAVSSGRAGDEQFF
clone size: NA; J gene: TRBJ2-1; D gene: TRBD2; V gene: TRBV20-1; CDR3 DNA: TGCAGTGCCGTACTAGCGGGAGTGGATCATGAGCAGTTCTTC; CDR3 protein: CSAVLAGVDHEQFF
clone size: NA; J gene: TRBJ2-6; D gene: TRBD1; V gene: TRBV12-3/TRBV12-4; CDR3 DNA: TGTGCCAGCAGCGCGACAGGGGTCTCTATTTGGGGGGCCAACGTCCTGACTTTC; CDR3 protein: CASSATGVSIWGANVLTF
clone size: few; J gene: TRBJ2-7; D gene: TRBD1; V gene: TRBV2; CDR3 DNA: TGTGCCAGCAGTGAAGCGTGGCAGGGGGCGTACGAGCAGTACTTC; CDR3 protein: CASSEAWQGAYEQYF
clone size: NA; J gene: TRBJ2-7; D gene: NA; V gene: TRBV27; CDR3 DNA: TGTGCCAGCAGCCTTGCCCGGGACCGGGAGCAGTACTTC; CDR3 protein: CASSLARDREQYF